This entry is about one TCR beta chain. Which antigen it targets is not known. No base-level quality is on record; no much larger clone is a single base apart. Sorted unstimulated T cells and proliferating T cells recovered from mixed lymphocyte reactions underwent TCRbeta CDR3 sequencing. Fresh whole blood from fewer than 11 HLA-typed healthy donors served as the source for isolating PBMCs. This sample is part of a study of siplizumab effects on memory and regulatory T cells (dated by TCRdb to about 2019). In the study overall: The study examined how the anti-CD2 antibody siplizumab affects alloreactive T-cell subsets in allogeneic mixed lymphocyte reactions built from human PBMCs. Overall study results and their limits: The cumulative frequency of alloreactive sequences that could be traced back to unstimulated CD4+ memory T cells was significantly reduced by siplizumab. Because sequences below about 10^-5 frequency were poorly captured, only a minor fraction of alloreactive clones could be mapped to unstimulated subsets. Whether proliferating Tregs from siplizumab cultures actually had suppressive function was not functionally confirmed. Unstimulated naive T cells appeared more diverse than memory T cells, and naive cells seemed to contribute substantially to the alloresponse. In reactions with siplizumab, an average of approximately 69% of mappable alloreactive CD4+ clones were Treg-derived, compared with about 27% in control reactions. A naive or memory phenotype could not be assigned to roughly 80-97% of proliferating CD4+ or CD8+ clones.

There are 15 amino acids in the CDR3, from cysteine to phenylalanine inclusive. The DNA shown is the 45-base CDR3, in frame from base 1. Germline trimming amounts to 4 bases on V and 4 bases on J, with 5 as the count of junction bases outside the gene matches. CDR1 and CDR2, per the germline V gene (reference sequence), are SGHNT and YYREEE. The library was made by the immunoSEQ multiplex PCR assay. Each sample had 90,000 to 100,000 TCR templates assayed by the deep sequencing platform. Genomic DNA extracted from sorted T cells was used for TCRbeta CDR3 sequencing. The study's processing was this. The R programming language was used for the clonal analysis of the TCRbeta CDR3 data. Comparing unstimulated samples against CFSE-low samples taken after the reaction was how alloreactive CD4+ and CD8+ clones were defined. Alloreactive CD4+ clones were assigned to regulatory or non-regulatory origin by matching sequences to sorted unstimulated Treg and non-Treg repertoires. TCRdb took over this immuneACCESS table, retaining in-frame rearrangements with V and J assigned. Such tables are incomplete; in checked studies, under half of the missing clones stem from an unresolved V gene, and the remainder is unexplained. The DNA gave D and trimming, while V, J and clone size come from that table. This sample has 85,000 or so clones in its table, and approximately 95% of those were observed once. The ten top clones hold approximately 17% of the sample.

This sequence originates from a human donor in good health. The specimen was CD8+ T cells sorted from blood. The chain employs TRBV5-4 and TRBJ2-5; 12 bases in the junction line up with TRBD1. The sequenced DNA: TGTGCCAGCAGCCCGGGACAGGGGGCTTTAGAGACCCAGTACTTC. Translation gives CASSPGQGALETQYF.